This TCR beta chain was captured by sequencing in a study of T cell responses to AZD1222 COVID-19 vaccine. TCRdb's table, derived via immunoSEQ multiplex PCR, lists solely in-frame clones and lacks some. This table has about 96,000 clones, under 95% appearing once. General study results and limits: Mostly white British, mostly female donors; authors suggested clonal diversity may be underestimated. Mapped onto spike, vaccine-associated CD4 TCRs spanned it and were dominant at 160-218 and 743-854. Spike-specific TCR breadth and depth rose after two AZD1222 doses.

Note on this clone: Its antigen is unidentified.

Here the sequenced sample was peripheral blood, taken on day 0 of MenACWY control vaccination. The receptor was derived from an adult in good health.

The CDR3 is CASSSGLALGTDTQYF. The CDR3 region has the DNA TGTGCCAGCAGCTCAGGACTAGCTCTCGGCACAGATACGCAGTATTTT. This chain joins TRBV11-2 and TRBJ2-3; 8 nucleotides match TRBD2. J was trimmed by 1 base and V by 4 bases; bases with no gene match: 7. The CDR3 consists of 16 residues. Germline CDR1 reads SGHAT; CDR2 reads FQNNGV.